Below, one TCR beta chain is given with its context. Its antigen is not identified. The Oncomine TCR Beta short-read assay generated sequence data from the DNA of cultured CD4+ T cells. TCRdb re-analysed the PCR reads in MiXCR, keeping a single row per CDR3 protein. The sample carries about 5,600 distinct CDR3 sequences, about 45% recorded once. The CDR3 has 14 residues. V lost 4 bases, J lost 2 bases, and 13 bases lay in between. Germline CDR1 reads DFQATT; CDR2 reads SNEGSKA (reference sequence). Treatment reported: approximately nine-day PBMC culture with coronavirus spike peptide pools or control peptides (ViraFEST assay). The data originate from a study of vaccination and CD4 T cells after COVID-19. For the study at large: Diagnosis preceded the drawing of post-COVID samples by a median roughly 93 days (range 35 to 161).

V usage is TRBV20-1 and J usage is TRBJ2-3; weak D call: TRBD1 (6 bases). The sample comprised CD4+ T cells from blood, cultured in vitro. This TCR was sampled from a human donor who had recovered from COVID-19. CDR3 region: CSANRDTHTDTQYF. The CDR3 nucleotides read TGCAGTGCTAACCGGGACACCCACACAGATACGCAGTATTTT.